This TCR beta chain was found in a study of CD8 T cells in Susac syndrome. Across the study: The sequenced Susac syndrome patients comprised roughly 6 with active disease and eight in remission.

RNA in amounts of roughly 0.5 to 1 ug was reverse transcribed with random hexamers. A single record per CDR3 protein comes from TCRdb applying MiXCR to the immunoSEQ multiplex PCR reads. The table includes 75,000 to 100,000 distinct CDR3 sequences, around 94% detected once. TCR beta sequencing covered blood CD8+ and CD4+ T cells. TEMRA cells underwent FACS enrichment and CD8+ and CD4+ T cells underwent negative isolation. The CDR3 spans 13 residues. CDR1 and CDR2 from the germline V gene are SNHLY and FYNNEI. V gave up 5 bases and J gave up 4 bases, with 11 bases separating them. This sequence joins TRBV2 and TRBJ1-1; the D gene is possibly TRBD1 (6 bases). Input material: CD8+ T cells from PBMCs. This TCR was sampled from a human donor with Susac syndrome. CDR3 DNA: TGTGCCAGCAGTTCTCAGGGGCTCACTGAAGCTTTCTTT. Translation gives CASSSQGLTEAFF.